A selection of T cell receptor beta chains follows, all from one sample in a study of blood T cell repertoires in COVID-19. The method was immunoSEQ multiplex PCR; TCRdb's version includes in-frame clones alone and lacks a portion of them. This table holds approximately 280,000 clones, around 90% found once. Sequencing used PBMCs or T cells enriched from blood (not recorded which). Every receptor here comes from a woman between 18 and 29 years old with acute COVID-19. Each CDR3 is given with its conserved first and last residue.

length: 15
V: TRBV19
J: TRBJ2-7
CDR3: CASQLTSGPSYEQYF

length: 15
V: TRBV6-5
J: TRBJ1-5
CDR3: CASSYSFQNNQPQHF

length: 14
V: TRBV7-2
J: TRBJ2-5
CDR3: CASSRGRVGETQYF

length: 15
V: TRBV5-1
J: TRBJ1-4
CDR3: CASSLGVGDNEKLFF

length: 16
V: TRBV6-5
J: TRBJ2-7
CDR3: CASSFGSSGNFYEQYF

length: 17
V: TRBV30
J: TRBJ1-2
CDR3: CAWSVVQGRINLHGYTF

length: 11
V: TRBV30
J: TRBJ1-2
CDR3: CAWNEGYGYTF

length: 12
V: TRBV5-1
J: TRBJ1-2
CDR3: CASSLGQYGYTF

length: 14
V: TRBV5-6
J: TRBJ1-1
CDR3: CASSLGQGLTEAFF

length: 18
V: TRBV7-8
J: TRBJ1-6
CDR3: CASSLKLVRSGYNSPLHF

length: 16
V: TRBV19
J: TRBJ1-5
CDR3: CASTPSGGGKDQPQHF

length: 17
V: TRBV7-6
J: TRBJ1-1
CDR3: CASSSGTGVGMNTEAFF

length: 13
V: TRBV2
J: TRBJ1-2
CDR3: CASIGTDRYGYTF

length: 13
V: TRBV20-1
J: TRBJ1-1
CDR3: CSASGQVNTEAFF

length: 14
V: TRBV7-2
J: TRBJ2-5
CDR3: CASSSTGWGETQYF

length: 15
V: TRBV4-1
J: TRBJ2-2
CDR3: CASRSPGQGFGELFF

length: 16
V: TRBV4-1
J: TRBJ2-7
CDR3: CASSHLIRDSTYEQYF

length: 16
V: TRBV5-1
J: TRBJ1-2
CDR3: CASSYTVGALDYGYTF

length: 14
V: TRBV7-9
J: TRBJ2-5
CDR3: CASSLVLEEETQYF

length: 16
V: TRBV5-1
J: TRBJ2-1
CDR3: CASSSSSGSTYNEQFF

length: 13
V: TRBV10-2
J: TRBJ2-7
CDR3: CASTPGLAYEQYF

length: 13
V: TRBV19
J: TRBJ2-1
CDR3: CASSTITDNEQFF

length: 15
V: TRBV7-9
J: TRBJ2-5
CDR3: CASSLTGIYQETQYF

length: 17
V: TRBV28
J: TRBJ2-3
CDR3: CASRPSGLDLNPHTQYF

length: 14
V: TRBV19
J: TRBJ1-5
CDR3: CASSMRGMNQPQHF

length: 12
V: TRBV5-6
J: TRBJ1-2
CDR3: CASSYGVYGYTF

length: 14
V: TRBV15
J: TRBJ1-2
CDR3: CATSRDEQNYGYTF

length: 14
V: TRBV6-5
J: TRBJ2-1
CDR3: CASSRLGSYNEQFF

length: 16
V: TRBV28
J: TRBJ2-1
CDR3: CASSFYGTGRYNEQFF

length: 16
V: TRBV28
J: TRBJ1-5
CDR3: CASSLSDRPTNQPQHF

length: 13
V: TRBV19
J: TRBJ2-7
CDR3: CASRLAGLDEQYF